This entry lists 25 T cell receptor beta chains sequenced from one sample in a study of beta chain features in type 1 diabetes. General observations from the study: Among all four CD4+ subsets, Type 1 diabetes patients had TCRB CDR3s that were moderately but significantly shorter.

As every portion of the isolated RNA was reverse transcribed, the sequencing read expressed TCRB transcripts. The protocol was immunoSEQ multiplex PCR, while the TCRdb copy is restricted to in-frame clones and leaves out a portion. Here the sample spans under 250,000 clones, about 14% being singletons. Their antigens are not known. Sequenced material: naive CD4+ T cells from blood. The receptor source for this set is a man aged 30-40 years with type 1 diabetes.

The chain joins TRBV18 to TRBJ2-7, with D perhaps matching TRBD2 (5 bases). Germline assignment: CDR1 KGHSH and CDR2 LQKENI. The CDR3 runs to 14 residues. V was trimmed by 2 bases and J by 2 bases, leaving 10 bases between them. The CDR3 spells CASSPTEVAYEQYF. DNA for the CDR3: TGTGCCAGCTCACCAACGGAGGTGGCCTACGAGCAGTACTTC.

The sample holds a few counts of this clone. The chain recombines TRBV30 with TRBJ1-5; TRBD1 matches at 7 bases. From germline, CDR1 is GTSNPN and CDR2 SVGIG (reference sequence). Trimming cost V 1 base and J 7 bases; bases outside gene matches: 7. The CDR3 covers 14 residues. The CDR3 spells CAWSGGGGRQPQHF. The DNA for the CDR3 is TGTGCCTGGAGTGGAGGAGGGGGCCGGCAGCCCCAGCATTTT.

This clone was seen a handful of times. CDR3 region: CASSRGTGAVPNTGELFF. The CDR3 DNA sequence: TGTGCCAGTAGTAGGGGGACAGGGGCCGTTCCGAACACCGGGGAGCTGTTTTTT. V and J are TRBV19 and TRBJ2-2; TRBD1 aligns across 10 bases. This CDR3 is 18 amino acids long. CDR1 is LNHDA, CDR2 SQIVND, per germline (reference sequence). Trimming at V came to 4 bases and at J to 0 bases, leaving 8 bases not matched to a gene.

This clone was counted only a few times. The chain uses TRBV19 and TRBJ1-1; 10 bases are shared with TRBD1. The trim removed 4 bases at V and 5 bases at J, leaving 4 bases unmatched. Per the germline V gene, CDR1 is LNHDA and CDR2 is SQIVND (reference sequence). The CDR3 totals 14 residues. DNA of the CDR3: TGTGCCAGTAGTAAGACAGGGGGCTGGACTGAAGCTTTCTTT. Protein product: CASSKTGGWTEAFF.

This clone turned up a few times. The chain is built from TRBV15 and TRBJ2-5; 7 bases are a match to TRBD1. Germline lookup yields CDR1 LNHNV and CDR2 YYDKDF (reference sequence). The V segment lost 3 bases and the J segment 2 bases; nucleotides outside the gene matches: 6. This CDR3 contains 15 residues. The CDR3 loop reads CATSSRQGGQETQYF. CDR3 coding DNA: TGTGCCACCAGCAGTAGACAGGGTGGACAAGAGACCCAGTACTTC.

This chain joins TRBV7-9 and TRBJ2-7, with a tentative D call TRBD2 (6 bases). Germline V gene lookup returns CDR1 SEHNR and CDR2 FQNEAQ (reference sequence). This CDR3 spans 15 amino acids. The V gene lost 3 bases and the J gene lost 4 bases, with 16 bases spanning the gap. For the CDR3, the DNA is TGTGCCAGCAGCTTGGGGCAGGGACGGGGGTACGAGCAGTACTTC. Encoded protein: CASSLGQGRGYEQYF.

The gene calls are TRBV7-9 and TRBJ2-1; the match to TRBD1 covers 9 bases. This CDR3 has 14 residues. Germline CDR1 and CDR2: SEHNR and FQNEAQ (reference sequence). V shed 5 bases and J 5 bases; nucleotides not matched to a gene: 4. CDR3 loop: CASSMDRGDNEQFF. In DNA, the CDR3 is TGTGCCAGCAGCATGGACAGGGGAGACAATGAGCAGTTCTTC.

The chain links TRBV6-1 to TRBJ1-2; 7 nucleotides align to TRBD1. V was pared by 6 bases and J by 7 bases, with 5 bases of the junction left unmatched. The CDR3 length is 12 residues. The germline CDR1 and CDR2 sequences are MNHNS and SASEGT. The CDR3, as DNA: TGTGCCAGCAGCGACAGGGTGGGTGGCTACACCTTC. This sequence encodes CASSDRVGGYTF.

This clone has only a few counts. CDR3 sequence reads: CASNLELANYGYTF. The DNA for the CDR3 is TGTGCCAGCAACTTGGAGTTAGCTAACTATGGCTACACCTTC. V usage is TRBV2 and J usage is TRBJ1-2, with D uncertain. Trimming left V 7 bases short and J 0 bases short, with 12 bases between. In germline, CDR1 is SNHLY, CDR2 FYNNEI. This CDR3 region has 14 residues.

In its sample, this clone was seen a few times. The gene calls are TRBV30 and TRBJ1-1; D is uncertain. The CDR3 has 12 amino acids. V was clipped by 5 bases and J by 6 bases, with 13 bases between them. CDR1 GTSNPN and CDR2 SVGIG come from the germline V gene (reference sequence). Written as DNA, the CDR3 is TGTGCCTGGGCGGGTTCATACGCTGAAGCTTTCTTT. Translation gives CAWAGSYAEAFF.

V usage is TRBV12-5 and J usage is TRBJ2-5; 9 bases map to TRBD1. The V gene end was trimmed by 6 bases and the J gene end by 4 bases; junction bases not matched to a gene: 6. The germline gives CDR1 LGHNT, CDR2 FRNRAP. This CDR3 has 14 amino acids. CDR3 sequence: CASGSGTGRETQYF. CDR3 coding DNA: TGTGCTAGTGGGTCAGGGACAGGGAGAGAGACCCAGTACTTC.

This clone was recorded a few times. The V call is TRBV18, the J call TRBJ2-7; a weak D match, TRBD1 (5 bases). Trimming cost V 3 bases and J 3 bases, with 12 bases left between them. Germline loops: CDR1 KGHSH, CDR2 LQKENI. The CDR3 loop spans 14 amino acids. CDR3 sequence: CASSPAGQYYEQYF. The CDR3 region has the DNA TGTGCCAGCTCACCGGCAGGGCAGTACTACGAGCAGTACTTC.

This clone occurred a few times. The chain carries TRBV27 and TRBJ2-4; D gene unclear. The CDR3 length is 15 residues. Trimming took off 5 bases at V and 0 bases at J, with 11 bases between the two ends. Germline CDR1 MNHEY, CDR2 SMNVEV (reference sequence). CDR3 sequence: CASSPSQIAKNIQYF. The CDR3 bases are TGTGCCAGCAGTCCTTCTCAGATAGCCAAAAACATTCAGTACTTC.

The gene calls are TRBV6-1 and TRBJ1-2; 7 positions agree with TRBD1. Germline CDR1 MNHNS, CDR2 SASEGT. The CDR3 contains 15 residues. The V and J ends lost 1 base and 0 bases, in that order; junction bases with no gene match: 2. In DNA, the CDR3 is TGTGCCAGCAGTGAAGGGGACAGAGCTAACTATGGCTACACCTTC. Translation gives CASSEGDRANYGYTF.

This clone was detected only a few times. The genes are TRBV11-2 and TRBJ2-2, with 9 bases that match TRBD1. V trimming: 3 bases; J trimming: 5 bases; junction bases outside the gene matches: 4. The CDR3 covers 15 residues. The germline V gene has CDR1 SGHAT and CDR2 FQNNGV. The CDR3 is CASSLTGQGTGELFF. CDR3 DNA sequence: TGTGCCAGCAGCTTGACGGGACAGGGTACCGGGGAGCTGTTTTTT.

The genes are TRBV2 and TRBJ1-1; no clear D gene. The V end lost 9 bases, the J end lost 3 bases, and 5 bases lay between the germline ends. The germline gives CDR1 SNHLY, CDR2 FYNNEI. This CDR3 region has 10 residues. The CDR3 DNA reads as TGTGCCAGACGAGACACTGAAGCTTTCTTT. This gives the protein CARRDTEAFF.

In its sample, this clone was seen a few times. This rearrangement joins TRBV18 to TRBJ2-2; 9 nucleotides line up with TRBD1. Trimming at V came to 5 bases and at J to 2 bases, leaving 6 bases not matched to a gene. The germline V gene encodes CDR1 KGHSH and CDR2 LQKENI. The CDR3 sequence is 16 residues long. The CDR3 loop is CASSTRTGGNTGELFF. The CDR3 region has the DNA TGTGCCAGCTCAACCCGTACAGGGGGCAACACCGGGGAGCTGTTTTTT.

This clone was counted between two and nine times. The chain carries TRBV7-9 and TRBJ1-5; D uncertain. The CDR3 has 16 residues. Germline V gives CDR1 SEHNR, CDR2 FQNEAQ (reference sequence). V was trimmed by 5 bases and J by 7 bases, leaving 21 bases between them. The CDR3 nucleotides read TGTGCCAGCAGCCCTTCGACCAGCTCCCCGGGGCAGCCCCAGCATTTT. Translating it yields CASSPSTSSPGQPQHF.

V usage is TRBV5-1 and J usage is TRBJ2-3, with a possible D match to TRBD2 (6 bases). Germline lookup yields CDR1 SGHRS and CDR2 YFSETQ. CDR3 length: 15 residues. V was cut by 1 base and J by 0 bases, with 9 bases left in between. The CDR3 bases are TGCGCCAGCAGCTTGCATAGCGGCAGCACAGATACGCAGTATTTT. Its translation is CASSLHSGSTDTQYF.

This clone was seen more than once but under ten times. V usage is TRBV5-1 and J usage is TRBJ2-3, with TRBD2 matching 7 bases. Unmatched junction bases numbered 9, after V lost 0 bases and J lost 5 bases. Germline assignment: CDR1 SGHRS and CDR2 YFSETQ. The CDR3 is made up of 16 amino acids. CDR3 nucleotides: TGCGCCAGCAGCTTGGAGAGTAGCGGGTACTTAGATACGCAGTATTTT. It is translated as CASSLESSGYLDTQYF.

The chain employs TRBV7-2 and TRBJ2-1; 10 bases map to TRBD2. The CDR3 has 16 amino acids. V trimming: 2 bases; J trimming: 7 bases; junction bases outside the gene matches: 8. Germline lookup yields CDR1 SGHTA and CDR2 FQGNSA. The CDR3 protein is CASSLLSGGTRNEQFF. The CDR3 DNA is TGTGCCAGCAGCTTACTTAGCGGGGGGACTCGGAATGAGCAGTTCTTC.

The V and J genes are TRBV18 and TRBJ2-5, with a weak D call TRBD2 (5 bases). V gave up 1 base and J gave up 4 bases, with 10 bases separating them. This CDR3 contains 14 residues. The germline gives CDR1 KGHSH, CDR2 LQKENI. CDR3 region: CASSPLDEGETQYF. CDR3 DNA sequence: TGTGCCAGCTCACCACTGGATGAGGGAGAGACCCAGTACTTC.

The table lists this clone with a few counts. This chain uses TRBV5-1 with TRBJ2-2; 7 positions agree with TRBD1. Germline V lookup: CDR1 SGHRS, CDR2 YFSETQ. The V and J ends lost 3 bases and 6 bases, in that order; junction bases with no gene match: 5. This CDR3 region has 14 residues. CDR3: CASSYDRAAGELFF. CDR3 bases: TGCGCCAGCAGCTACGACAGGGCGGCCGGGGAGCTGTTTTTT.

The V gene is TRBV18, the J gene TRBJ2-7; 7 nucleotides align to TRBD1. The V gene end was trimmed by 2 bases and the J gene end by 0 bases; junction bases not matched to a gene: 4. CDR3 length: 15 amino acids. Germline V gene lookup returns CDR1 KGHSH and CDR2 LQKENI. The CDR3 DNA is TGTGCCAGCTCACCAACAGGGGAGAGCTCCTACGAGCAGTACTTC. It yields the protein CASSPTGESSYEQYF.

This clone was recorded a few times. This chain uses TRBV11-2 with TRBJ2-1; the match to TRBD2 covers 11 bases. The ends lost 3 bases at V and 7 bases at J; junction bases unmatched: 5. Germline values: CDR1 SGHAT, CDR2 FQNNGV. The length of the CDR3 is 15 residues. The CDR3 loop is CASSFTSGRTNEQFF. CDR3 DNA sequence: TGTGCCAGCAGCTTCACTAGCGGGAGAACGAATGAGCAGTTCTTC.